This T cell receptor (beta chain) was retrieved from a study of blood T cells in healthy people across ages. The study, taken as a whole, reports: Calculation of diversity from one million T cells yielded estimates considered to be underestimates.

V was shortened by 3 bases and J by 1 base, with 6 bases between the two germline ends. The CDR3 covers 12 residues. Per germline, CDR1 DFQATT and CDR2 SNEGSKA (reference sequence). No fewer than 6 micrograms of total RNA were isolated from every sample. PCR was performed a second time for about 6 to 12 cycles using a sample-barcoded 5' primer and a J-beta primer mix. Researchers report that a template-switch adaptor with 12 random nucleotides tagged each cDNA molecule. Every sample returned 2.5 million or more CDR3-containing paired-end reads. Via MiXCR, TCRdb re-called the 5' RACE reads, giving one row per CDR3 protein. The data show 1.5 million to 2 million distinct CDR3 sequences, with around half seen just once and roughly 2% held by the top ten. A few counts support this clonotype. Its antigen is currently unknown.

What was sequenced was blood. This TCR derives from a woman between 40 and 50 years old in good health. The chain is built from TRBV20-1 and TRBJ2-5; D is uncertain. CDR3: CSARRSQETQYF. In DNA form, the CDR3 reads TGCAGTGCTAGGCGTAGCCAAGAGACCCAGTACTTC.